The rows below give T cell receptor beta chains drawn from one sample of a study of cytomegalovirus exposure and HLA in healthy donors. Sequenced by immunoSEQ multiplex PCR; TCRdb stores in-frame clones only, minus some. This sample carries 85,000 to 120,000 clones, over 85% of them seen once, and the ten largest clones take approximately 1%. Sequenced material: PBMCs. The receptors stem from a woman under 30 in good health and CMV-seronegative. CDR3s include the opening cysteine and the closing phenylalanine or tryptophan. D genes are given only for firm matches. A row's size may be missing; if present it is once, few, many or a size class.

cdr3_nt	cdr3_aa	v_call	d_call	j_call	clone_size
TGCGCCAGCGGCCTAGCGGGCCCGAACACCGGGGAGCTGTTTTTT	CASGLAGPNTGELFF	TRBV4-1	TRBD2	TRBJ2-2	.
TGTGCCAGCTCACCGACCACAGGGGGGCTCTCTGAAGCTTTCTTT	CASSPTTGGLSEAFF	TRBV18	TRBD1	TRBJ1-1	.
TGTGCCAGCAGCCTGGGACAGGGGCAAAACATTCAGTACTTC	CASSLGQGQNIQYF	TRBV28	TRBD1	TRBJ2-4	.
TGTGCCAGCCGCCTCGATAGAGGGTCTTATGGCTACACCTTC	CASRLDRGSYGYTF	TRBV6-5	.	TRBJ1-2	.
TGCGCCAGCAGCCCGAATCCACAGGGAACCGGAAACACCATATATTTT	CASSPNPQGTGNTIYF	TRBV5-1	.	TRBJ1-3	.
TGCGCCAGCAGTCAATCTGTCCTAGCGGGGGCTATTAACTACAATGAGCAGTTCTTC	CASSQSVLAGAINYNEQFF	TRBV23-1	TRBD2	TRBJ2-1	.
TGCAGTGCTAGAGGGGCGTATTTT	CSARGAYF	TRBV20-1	.	TRBJ2-3	once
TGTGCCAGCAGTTTACAAGGGGTAGGGGGAAACACCATATATTTT	CASSLQGVGGNTIYF	TRBV27	.	TRBJ1-3	.
TGTGCCAGCACTCCCCAACTAGGCCCCGGGGAGCTGTTTTTT	CASTPQLGPGELFF	TRBV2	.	TRBJ2-2	once
TGTGCCAGCAGCCCCCGGGACAGGCTAAACACTGAAGCTTTCTTT	CASSPRDRLNTEAFF	TRBV9	TRBD1	TRBJ1-1	.
TGCAGCGTTGGGACAGATAGCAATCAGCCCCAGCATTTT	CSVGTDSNQPQHF	TRBV29-1	.	TRBJ1-5	once
TGTGCCAGCAGCTTACCGCCGGGACAGCCAGGCTATGGCTACACCTTC	CASSLPPGQPGYGYTF	TRBV7-9	TRBD1	TRBJ1-2	.
TGTGCCAGCAGCCGACTTGGAAACGAGCAGTACTTC	CASSRLGNEQYF	TRBV13	.	TRBJ2-7	.
TGTGCCAGCAGCGTAGCTAGCGGGGGACCTAACACCGGGGAGCTGTTTTTT	CASSVASGGPNTGELFF	TRBV9	TRBD2	TRBJ2-2	.
TGTGCCAGCAGATTGACAGGGAGCTATGGCTACACCTTC	CASRLTGSYGYTF	TRBV5-6	TRBD1	TRBJ1-2	.
TGCGCCAGCAGCGGGCTAGCGCCGGAGGGTGAGCAGTTCTTC	CASSGLAPEGEQFF	TRBV5-1	.	TRBJ2-1	.
TGTGCCAGCAGCGTACAGGTTTATGGGGAGCAGTACTTC	CASSVQVYGEQYF	TRBV7-3	.	TRBJ2-7	.
TGTGCCAGTGGCCTAACCGGGACAGGACATGGCTACACCTTC	CASGLTGTGHGYTF	TRBV19	TRBD1	TRBJ1-2	.
TGCGCCAGCAGCCAAGAGATGGGCAGGGGAACTGTGATCTATGGCTACACCTTC	CASSQEMGRGTVIYGYTF	TRBV4-3	.	TRBJ1-2	.
TGTGCCAGCAGCTATCACCTAGCGGGGGGGGTGAATACGCAGTATTTT	CASSYHLAGGVNTQYF	TRBV7-2	TRBD2	TRBJ2-3	.
TGTGCCACCAGCAGTGGGCAGGGATACAATGAGCAGTTCTTC	CATSSGQGYNEQFF	TRBV15	.	TRBJ2-1	.
TGTGCCAGCAGTTTAGGACTAGCTGGAGATACGCAGTATTTT	CASSLGLAGDTQYF	TRBV5-4	TRBD2	TRBJ2-3	.
TGTGCCAGCAGCGTAGGTGGGGGGAGAGGAAACGAGCAGTACTTC	CASSVGGGRGNEQYF	TRBV9	.	TRBJ2-7	.
TGTGCCAGCAGCGCCCAGGGGACACAGGCCTTCGCCAACGTCCTGACTTTC	CASSAQGTQAFANVLTF	TRBV9	.	TRBJ2-6	.
TGTGCCAGCAGGCGACAGGAGCAAGCTTTCTTT	CASRRQEQAFF	TRBV7-9	.	TRBJ1-1	.
TGCGCCAGCAGCCCAAGGGTACTAGCGAAATTAAGCGCCGGGGAGCTGTTTTTT	CASSPRVLAKLSAGELFF	TRBV5-1	TRBD2	TRBJ2-2	.
TGTGCCAGCAGTTTCTCACGGACAGGGGGCTATGGCTACACCTTC	CASSFSRTGGYGYTF	TRBV27	TRBD1	TRBJ1-2	.
TGTGCCAGCTCACCAACAAGGACAGACGCCGGGGAGCTGTTTTTT	CASSPTRTDAGELFF	TRBV18	.	TRBJ2-2	once
TGTGCCAGCAGCAGGACAGGGAACACTGAAGCTTTCTTT	CASSRTGNTEAFF	TRBV6-5	TRBD1	TRBJ1-1	.
TGCAGCGCCTCAGGGGGTACCTACGAGCAGTACTTC	CSASGGTYEQYF	TRBV29-1	TRBD1	TRBJ2-7	.
TGTGCCAGCAGCTACGACAGGGGCGTAAACTATGGCTACACCTTC	CASSYDRGVNYGYTF	TRBV27	TRBD1	TRBJ1-2	.
TGTGCCAGCAGCCCGAGGGGACAGGGGATAGATACGCAGTATTTT	CASSPRGQGIDTQYF	TRBV9	TRBD1	TRBJ2-3	.
TGCAGTGCTAGATCCCAATCTGGCTACACCTTC	CSARSQSGYTF	TRBV20-1	.	TRBJ1-2	.
TGTGCCAGCAATCTAGCGGGAGGGGATGAGCAGTTCTTC	CASNLAGGDEQFF	TRBV25-1	TRBD2	TRBJ2-1	.
TGTGCCAGCAGCGTAGGGCAGGGACAGGGGAGATACAATGAGCAGTTCTTC	CASSVGQGQGRYNEQFF	TRBV9	TRBD1	TRBJ2-1	.
TGTGCCAGCAGTTTCTCGCGCGGATCCAATGAGCAGTTCTTC	CASSFSRGSNEQFF	TRBV27	.	TRBJ2-1	.
TGTGCCAGCAGCCCGGACTATGGCTACACCTTC	CASSPDYGYTF	TRBV7-2	.	TRBJ1-2	.
TGTGCCAGCAGTCCCTCAAGCGGGAGATCCAATGAGCAGTTCTTC	CASSPSSGRSNEQFF	TRBV6-1	TRBD2	TRBJ2-1	.
TGTGCCAGCAGCGTAGAAGTGAACAGGGGAGGCACTGAAGCTTTCTTT	CASSVEVNRGGTEAFF	TRBV9	TRBD1	TRBJ1-1	.
TGTGCCAGCAGTACAGGACAGGGAGGGGAGACCCAGTACTTC	CASSTGQGGETQYF	TRBV6-1	.	TRBJ2-5	.
TGTGCCAGCAGCTTAGATCGCTCCTACAATGAGCAGTTCTTC	CASSLDRSYNEQFF	TRBV7-9	.	TRBJ2-1	.
TGCAGCGTTGACAGGGGGCTCTCTGGCTACACCTTC	CSVDRGLSGYTF	TRBV29-1	TRBD1	TRBJ1-2	.
TGTGCCAGCAGCTTGGGGGCCTTGGGTGGGGCCAACGTCCTGACTTTC	CASSLGALGGANVLTF	TRBV5-6	.	TRBJ2-6	once
TGCAGCGTTGAAGGACAGACATTAGAGACCCAGTACTTC	CSVEGQTLETQYF	TRBV29-1	.	TRBJ2-5	.
TGTGCCACCAGCAGAGATCACGGGGGGACTCCTCAAGAGACCCAGTACTTC	CATSRDHGGTPQETQYF	TRBV15	TRBD2	TRBJ2-5	.
TGCAGTGGGGGAGATGAGCAGTTCTTC	CSGGDEQFF	TRBV20-1	.	TRBJ2-1	.
TGTGCCAGCAGCGTACCGACAGGGGGCGGCACCGGGGAGCTGTTTTTT	CASSVPTGGGTGELFF	TRBV7-8	TRBD1	TRBJ2-2	.
TGCGCCAGCAGACTGACCCGACAAAATGAGCAGTTCTTC	CASRLTRQNEQFF	TRBV5-1	.	TRBJ2-1	.
TGTGCCAGCCGTGAGGGCACAGATACGCAGTATTTT	CASREGTDTQYF	TRBV6-5	.	TRBJ2-3	once
TGTGCCAGCAGACAACAGACAACTAATGAAAAACTGTTTTTT	CASRQQTTNEKLFF	TRBV6-1	.	TRBJ1-4	.
TGCGCCAGCAGCTTGGCGGGGTCGGATGGCTACACCTTC	CASSLAGSDGYTF	TRBV5-1	.	TRBJ1-2	.
TGTGCCATCAGTGAGTCCGCGGCCCAGTACTTC	CAISESAAQYF	TRBV10-3	.	TRBJ2-5	.